The T cell receptor (beta chain) under discussion was sequenced for a study of sequential checkpoint blockade in melanoma. Study information: After both sequences, patients received maintenance nivolumab.

Here immunoSEQ multiplex PCR was the method, and the copy in TCRdb shows in-frame clones only, minus some. The top ten clones hold about 40% of a sample with about 21,000 clones, around 80% of them seen once. CDR1 is LNHDA and CDR2 is SQIVND in the germline V gene (reference sequence). The CDR3 is made up of 15 amino acids. Trimming removed 2 bases from V and 7 bases from J; junction bases left unmatched: 7. The sample's treatment: randomized to nivolumab then ipilimumab (arm A) or the reverse (arm B). None of the patients previously received DNA-damaging chemotherapy. From thawed PBMCs, live CD3+CD8+ cells negative for CD19 and CD56 were sorted.

The J gene is TRBJ1-4, the V gene TRBV19, with TRBD1 matching over 7 bases. The source is a human donor with melanoma. The sequencing here drew on CD8+ T cells sorted from blood (inferred from file names), taken from a patient given nivolumab and ipilimumab in sequence. The CDR3 DNA reads as TGTGCCAGTAGTATAAGTAGAGGGGGCGTTGAAAAACTGTTTTTT. Its translation: CASSISRGGVEKLFF.